This T cell receptor (beta chain) was captured by sequencing in a study of early T cells in non-severe SARS-CoV-2 infection. Trimming took 4 bases from V and 4 from J, leaving 11 bases between them. Germline V gene sequence: CDR1 SGHRS, CDR2 YFSETQ. The CDR3 runs 13 residues. This clonotype was found a few times. Individual cDNA molecules were tagged with unique molecular identifiers, the study reported. Each CDR3 protein is one row after TCRdb ran MiXCR on the 5' RACE reads. Of some 48,000 distinct CDR3 sequences listed, about 12% are singletons. This TCR derives from an adult who was a healthcare worker with PCR-confirmed SARS-CoV-2 infection or an uninfected control (not recorded which). V gene TRBV5-1 combines with J gene TRBJ1-1; D uncertain. The sample comprised whole blood. Here the CDR3 reads CASSLGSSTEAFF. The DNA for the CDR3 is TGCGCCAGCAGCCTTGGATCCAGCACTGAAGCTTTCTTT.